This T cell receptor beta chain was recovered during a study of CD8 T cells in Susac syndrome. Whole-study context: When blood was drawn, patients with Susac syndrome were on intravenous immunoglobulin alone, on corticosteroids, or therapy-naive.

Germline CDR1 is SGHTA and CDR2 is FQGTGA. V was cut by 2 bases and J by 4 bases, with 19 bases left in between. The CDR3 totals 17 residues. Random-hexamer reverse transcription was applied to about 0.5 to 1 ug RNA. TCRdb independently ran MiXCR on the immunoSEQ multiplex PCR reads; one entry per CDR3 protein. The table shows some 200,000 distinct CDR3 sequences, with roughly 91% occurring only once. V usage is TRBV7-3 and J usage is TRBJ2-3, with D tentatively TRBD1 (7 bases). This TCR derives from a human donor with Susac syndrome. Sequencing was done on a sample of CD4+ T cells from PBMCs. The CDR3 region has the DNA TGTGCCAGCAGCTTATATCCAGGGGGGCCCGGGGCAGATACGCAGTATTTT. Amino acid sequence: CASSLYPGGPGADTQYF. The whole variable domain, remainder taken from reference TRBV7-3 and TRBJ2-3, is GAGVSQTPSNKVTEKGKYVELRCDPISGHTALYWYRQSLGQGPEFLIYFQGTGAADDSGLPNDRFFAVRPEGSVSTLKIQRTERGDSAVYLCASSLYPGGPGADTQYFGPGTRLTVL.